The clone carrying this TCR beta chain was picked up many times. The target antigen is unknown. This sample is drawn from a study of T cells in Graves' hyperthyroidism and ophthalmopathy. Overall study: The authors collected peripheral blood at initial diagnosis, before any treatment.

Clinical symptoms, serum thyroxine, TRAb, thyroid ultrasound and orbital computed tomography informed diagnoses. Broader study findings: A 13 V-J model separated ophthalmopathy from stable hyperthyroidism.

Amplified TCR beta CDR3 regions derived from RNA transcripts. Initially, a first-round RT-PCR of the TCR CDR3 employed the HTBI primer set. TCRdb re-called the multiplex PCR reads with MiXCR, one entry per CDR3 protein. The data contain under 350,000 distinct CDR3 sequences, over 15% of them singletons. V was cut by 4 bases and J by 7 bases, with 19 bases left in between. This CDR3 is built from 15 residues. Germline CDR1 and CDR2: MNHEY and SVGEGT. The chain uses TRBV6-2 or TRBV6-3 and TRBJ2-5; the D gene is possibly TRBD2 (6 bases). This receptor was obtained from an older woman with Graves' ophthalmopathy. Sequencing was done on a sample of blood. The CDR3 sequence: CASSFPYGGDGTQYF. DNA for the CDR3: TGTGCCAGCAGTTTCCCCTACGGGGGTGACGGGACCCAGTACTTC.